These 13 T cell receptor beta chains were all obtained from the same sample, sequenced in a study of shared clonotypes between healthy human individuals. TCRdb's table, derived via immunoSEQ multiplex PCR, lists solely in-frame clones and lacks some. Altogether 900,000 to 1,200,000 clones are present, 70% to 80% being singletons, with the ten largest covering roughly 0.62%. Sequencing input: memory CD4+ T cells from PBMCs. The subset here: CD45RA-negative fraction. The receptors were sampled from a man aged 18 to 30 in good health. Some clones in this sample may be carry-over from other donors' samples.

The chain has TRBV29-1 and TRBJ2-7; weak D call: TRBD1 (5 bases). The CDR3 runs to 13 residues. Per germline, CDR1 SQVTM and CDR2 ANQGSEA. Between the trimmed V and J ends, which lost 4 bases and 6 bases, there was a span of 16 bases. The CDR3: CSVVARVGAEQYF. The CDR3 bases are TGCAGCGTTGTAGCCAGGGTTGGGGCCGAGCAGTACTTC.

The gene calls are TRBV5-4 and TRBJ2-7; no clear D gene. CDR1 is SGHNT and CDR2 is YYREEE in the germline V gene (reference sequence). Trimming took off 2 bases at V and 5 bases at J, with 5 bases between the two ends. The CDR3 loop spans 11 amino acids. For the CDR3, the DNA is TGTGCCAGCAGCTTCTACCACGAGCAGTACTTC. Translated, it gives CASSFYHEQYF.

The chain carries TRBV6-4 and TRBJ1-5; D not certain. The V end lost 6 bases, the J end lost 10 bases, and 16 bases lay between the germline ends. This CDR3 contains 13 residues. CDR1 is MRHNA, CDR2 SNTAGT, per germline. CDR3 amino acids: CASSDSPTEPQHF. Here the CDR3 DNA reads TGTGCCAGCAGCGATAGCCCCACGGAACCCCAGCATTTT.

A few counts support this clone. The chain is built from TRBV18 and TRBJ2-3; D is tentatively TRBD1 or TRBD2 (5 bases each). This CDR3 is 13 amino acids long. V was cut by 3 bases and J by 7 bases, with 11 bases left in between. CDR1 is KGHSH and CDR2 is LQKENI in the germline V gene. The CDR3 loop reads CASSPGTGNTQYF. CDR3 bases: TGTGCCAGCTCACCGGGGACGGGGAATACGCAGTATTTT.

The V and J genes are TRBV7-8 and TRBJ2-7; D tentatively reads TRBD1 or TRBD2 (5 bases each). Trimming took 1 base from V and 1 from J, leaving 20 bases between them. CDR1 SGHVS and CDR2 FQNEAQ come from the germline V gene. This CDR3 has 18 residues. DNA for the CDR3: TGTGCCAGCAGCTTAGTCGGGACGCCTGGGACGGGATCCTACGAGCAGTACTTC. Its protein is CASSLVGTPGTGSYEQYF.

The chain is built from TRBV11-1 and TRBJ2-5; D possibly corresponds to TRBD1 (6 bases). With 1 base removed from V and 2 bases from J, the gap between germline ends came to 17 bases. The germline V gene has CDR1 SGHAT and CDR2 FQDESV (reference sequence). This CDR3 region has 17 residues. This chain's CDR3 is CASSLVGTAGVQETQYF. CDR3 bases: TGTGCCAGCAGCTTAGTCGGTACGGCAGGGGTTCAAGAGACCCAGTACTTC. Full variable domain (rest looked up from reference TRBV11-1 and TRBJ2-5): EAEVAQSPRYKITEKSQAVAFWCDPISGHATLYWYRQILGQGPELLVQFQDESVVDDSQLPKDRFSAERLKGVDSTLKIQPAELGDSAMYLCASSLVGTAGVQETQYFGPGTRLLVL.

Concerning this clone: A much larger clone lies a single base off, so this may be a read error. The rearrangement links TRBV4-3 to TRBJ2-3; D is unresolved. Germline-derived CDR1 and CDR2 are LGHNA and YSLEER. The CDR3 loop spans 14 amino acids. The CDR3 DNA reads TGCGCCAGCAACCAAGATAGCAGCCGGGCTACGCAGTATTTT. Protein: CASNQDSSRATQYF.

The chain joins TRBV2 to TRBJ2-1; D remains unclear. Trimming stripped 7 bases from V and 0 bases from J, with 10 bases between. Germline V gives CDR1 SNHLY, CDR2 FYNNEI. The CDR3 is made up of 14 amino acids. This CDR3 is CASTPLSSYNEQFF. The CDR3 nucleotides read TGTGCCAGCACCCCTTTGAGCTCCTACAATGAGCAGTTCTTC.

This clone is a singleton in its sample. V and J are TRBV7-6 and TRBJ1-2; 7 nucleotides agree with TRBD1. This CDR3 comprises 16 residues. Germline CDR1 SGHVS, CDR2 FNYEAQ. With 1 base clipped from V and 5 bases from J, the junction kept 10 bases outside the gene matches. CDR3 residues: CASSLGGAGGRYGYTF. CDR3 bases: TGTGCCAGCAGCTTAGGAGGGGCAGGGGGAAGGTATGGCTACACCTTC. Filled out from reference TRBV7-6 and TRBJ1-2, the complete variable domain reads GAGVSQSPRYKVTKRGQDVALRCDPISGHVSLYWYRQALGQGPEFLTYFNYEAQQDKSGLPNDRFSAERPEGSISTLTIQRTEQRDSAMYRCASSLGGAGGRYGYTFGSGTRLTVV.

This chain connects TRBV30 to TRBJ2-7, with 9 bases matching TRBD2. From germline, CDR1 is GTSNPN and CDR2 SVGIG (reference sequence). The CDR3 is 14 residues long. Trimming removed 6 bases from V and 3 bases from J; junction bases left unmatched: 9. CDR3 amino acids: CACYSGTSFYEQYF. DNA of the CDR3: TGTGCCTGTTATTCCGGGACTAGCTTCTACGAGCAGTACTTC.

This sequence joins TRBV7-2 and TRBJ2-1; D is unresolved. V dropped 2 bases and J dropped 5 bases, with 7 bases sitting between them. The germline V gene encodes CDR1 SGHTA and CDR2 FQGNSA. The CDR3 sequence is 13 residues long. This CDR3 is CASSLFWDNEQFF. CDR3 DNA sequence: TGTGCCAGCAGCTTATTTTGGGACAATGAGCAGTTCTTC. The full variable domain, with the rest looked up from reference TRBV7-2 and TRBJ2-1, is GAGVSQSPSNKVTEKGKDVELRCDPISGHTALYWYRQSLGQGLEFLIYFQGNSAPDKSGLPSDRFSAERTGGSVSTLTIQRTQQEDSAVYLCASSLFWDNEQFFGPGTRLTVL.

This clone was counted between two and nine times. The J gene is TRBJ2-7, the V gene TRBV25-1, with TRBD1 as a possible D gene (5 bases). Germline CDR1 MGHDK, CDR2 SYGVNS. CDR3 size: 14 residues. Trimming stripped 7 bases from V and 2 bases from J, with 15 bases between. This CDR3 reads CASTPPQGPYEQYF. As DNA, the CDR3 is TGTGCCAGCACCCCACCGCAGGGCCCCTACGAGCAGTACTTC.

The rearrangement uses TRBV15 and TRBJ1-5; the match to TRBD1 covers 9 bases. The CDR3 runs to 16 residues. Germline CDR1 LNHNV, CDR2 YYDKDF (reference sequence). The trim removed 7 bases at V and 5 bases at J, leaving 12 bases unmatched. The CDR3 DNA follows: TGTGCCACCACGACCTTGGGACAGGGATTCGATCAGCCCCAGCATTTT. It translates to CATTTLGQGFDQPQHF.